What follows are 10 T cell receptor beta chains derived from one specimen sequenced in a study of neurological immune-mediated disorders. TCRdb recomputed calls from the 5' RACE reads with MiXCR, one row per CDR3 protein. The sample yields about 55,000 distinct CDR3 sequences, roughly 4.6% seen once. The sample was PBMCs. These receptors were obtained from a man aged 50 to 60 with multiple sclerosis.

This clonotype was seen at least ten times. This rearrangement joins TRBV5-1 to TRBJ2-7; TRBD1 matches 7 bases. The CDR3 has 14 residues. The germline CDR1 and CDR2 sequences are SGHRS and YFSETQ. Trimming cost V 4 bases and J 5 bases; bases outside gene matches: 9. CDR3 in amino acids: CASSIRQGDNEQYF. The CDR3 DNA sequence: TGCGCCAGCAGCATCAGACAGGGAGACAACGAGCAGTACTTC.

The rearrangement links TRBV7-8 to TRBJ2-1; D is uncertain. Germline loops: CDR1 SGHVS, CDR2 FQNEAQ. Trimming took off 1 base at V and 4 bases at J, with 5 bases between the two ends. The CDR3 has 13 residues. The CDR3 DNA reads as TGTGCCAGCAGCTTAGAGGTTTACAATGAGCAGTTCTTC. The encoded protein is CASSLEVYNEQFF.

In this sample, this clonotype turned up many times. This chain links TRBV10-2 with TRBJ1-5; TRBD1 aligns across 11 bases. V gave up 6 bases and J gave up 5 bases; unmatched junction bases: 3. This CDR3 contains 14 residues. Germline V gene sequence: CDR1 WSHSY, CDR2 SAAADI. In nucleotides, the CDR3 is TGCGCCAGCAGCGGGACAGGGGGGGATCAGCCCCAGCATTTT. Translated, it gives CASSGTGGDQPQHF.

There are many counts of this clonotype. V gene TRBV6-6 combines with J gene TRBJ2-7, with TRBD1 matching over 7 bases. V lost 2 bases to trimming and J lost 3 bases; unmatched junction nucleotides: 1. This CDR3 is 13 amino acids long. Germline CDR1 reads MNHNY; CDR2 reads SVGAGI (reference sequence). CDR3 DNA sequence: TGTGCCAGCAGTTACGACAGGGTCTACGAGCAGTACTTC. Its protein product is CASSYDRVYEQYF.

This clonotype was seen ten or more times. CDR3 sequence reads: CASSGGQRTYGYTF. Here the CDR3 DNA reads TGTGCCAGCAGTGGGGGCCAGAGAACTTATGGCTACACCTTC. The chain links TRBV2 to TRBJ1-2; weak D call: TRBD1 (5 bases). Germline V CDR1 and CDR2: SNHLY, FYNNEI. The CDR3 is 14 residues long. V lost 4 bases, J lost 5 bases, and 14 bases lay in between. Full variable domain (remainder filled in from reference TRBV2 and TRBJ1-2): EPEVTQTPSHQVTQMGQEVILRCVPISNHLYFYWYRQILGQKVEFLVSFYNNEISEKSEIFDDQFSVERPDGSNFTLKIRSTKLEDSAMYFCASSGGQRTYGYTFGSGTRLTVV.

This clonotype was seen a single time. V and J are TRBV5-1 and TRBJ2-7; 8 nucleotides agree with TRBD1. The V gene end was trimmed by 4 bases and the J gene end by 4 bases; junction bases not matched to a gene: 4. This CDR3 is built from 13 residues. Germline CDR1 and CDR2: SGHRS and YFSETQ. The CDR3, as DNA: TGCGCCAGCAGCCTGGACAGGGTATACGAGCAGTACTTC. Its protein is CASSLDRVYEQYF. The full variable domain, with the rest looked up from reference TRBV5-1 and TRBJ2-7, is KAGVTQTPRYLIKTRGQQVTLSCSPISGHRSVSWYQQTPGQGLQFLFEYFSETQRNKGNFPGRFSGRQFSNSRSEMNVSTLELGDSALYLCASSLDRVYEQYFGPGTRLTVT.

This clonotype was seen repeatedly, ten times or more. The V call is TRBV10-3, the J call TRBJ2-7; 10 bases are shared with TRBD2. The CDR3 contains 14 residues. With V trimmed by 10 bases and J by 1 base, 7 bases remained unmatched. Germline loops: CDR1 ENHRY, CDR2 SYGVKD. This CDR3 is CASKLAGESYEQYF. CDR3 nucleotides: TGTGCCAGCAAGCTAGCGGGAGAGTCCTACGAGCAGTACTTC.

In this sample, this clonotype turned up many times. This chain joins TRBV6-5 and TRBJ1-4, with D unresolved. The length of the CDR3 is 14 residues. Trimming cost V 5 bases and J 3 bases, with 10 bases left between them. The germline CDR1 and CDR2 sequences are MNHEY and SVGAGI. The CDR3 DNA follows: TGTGCCAGCAGTCGCAGACCCCCTAATGAAAAACTGTTTTTT. It is translated as CASSRRPPNEKLFF.

This clonotype was detected ten times or more. V is TRBV20-1 and J is TRBJ2-4; 12 bases agree with TRBD1. This CDR3 region has 14 residues. The germline V gene has CDR1 DFQATT and CDR2 SNEGSKA (reference sequence). Trimming took 0 bases from V and 8 from J; bases not matched to a gene: 2. CDR3 loop: CSAREGQGADIQYF. CDR3 DNA: TGCAGTGCTAGAGAGGGACAGGGGGCTGACATTCAGTACTTC.

At least ten counts were recorded for this clonotype. The chain has TRBV28 and TRBJ2-4; a weak D match, TRBD2 (7 bases). The CDR3 is made up of 14 amino acids. V lost 5 bases, J lost 6 bases, and 14 bases lay in between. Germline CDR1 MDHEN, CDR2 SYDVKM. CDR3 DNA: TGTGCCAGCAGTGCACGAGGGGGGGCAAACATTCAGTACTTC. Translation: CASSARGGANIQYF.